A selection of T cell receptor beta chains follows, all from one sample in a study of response to subunit inactivated influenza vaccine. TCRdb re-derived calls from the RT-PCR reads in MiXCR, one entry per CDR3 protein. The table lists about 700,000 distinct CDR3 sequences, around 13% of them singletons. The material sequenced was PBMCs from blood, taken 14 to 15 days before vaccination. The receptor set was obtained from a man aged 45-65 years who received an inactivated influenza vaccine. Both conserved end residues are part of each CDR3. Each record gives: CDR3 DNA, CDR3 protein, J gene, clone size, V gene, D gene. D genes are given only for firm matches. Some rows mark clone size as missing; the rest say once, few, many or name a class of expanded clone.

cdr3_nt: TGTGCCAGCAGTCAGACAGGCCGACCAGACATTCAGTACTTC
cdr3_aa: CASSQTGRPDIQYF
j_call: TRBJ2-4
clone_size: .
v_call: TRBV6-2/TRBV6-3
d_call: .

cdr3_nt: TGCGCCAGCAGCCTGGGACGGAGATCTAACAATGAGCAGTTCTTC
cdr3_aa: CASSLGRRSNNEQFF
j_call: TRBJ2-1
clone_size: .
v_call: TRBV5-1
d_call: .

cdr3_nt: TGTGCCAGCAGTTACTCTTTGTCAGACAAAAACATTCAGTACTTC
cdr3_aa: CASSYSLSDKNIQYF
j_call: TRBJ2-4
clone_size: .
v_call: TRBV6-5
d_call: .

cdr3_nt: TGTGCCAGCAGTGAGGGGACTAGCGGGAGGCCTTTCTCCTACGAGCAGTACTTC
cdr3_aa: CASSEGTSGRPFSYEQYF
j_call: TRBJ2-7
clone_size: few
v_call: TRBV6-1
d_call: TRBD2

cdr3_nt: TGTGCCAGCAGCTTACCCCGGGGGGCCAGCACAGATACGCAGTATTTT
cdr3_aa: CASSLPRGASTDTQYF
j_call: TRBJ2-3
clone_size: .
v_call: TRBV7-8
d_call: .

cdr3_nt: TGTGCCAGCAGCTCTCGCGAATCGACAGTTTTAAGCACAGATACGCAGTATTTT
cdr3_aa: CASSSRESTVLSTDTQYF
j_call: TRBJ2-3
clone_size: .
v_call: TRBV11-1
d_call: .

cdr3_nt: TGCGCCAGCAGCTCCTCGCTAGCGGGGGAGCCCCCAAACTACGAGCAGTACTTC
cdr3_aa: CASSSSLAGEPPNYEQYF
j_call: TRBJ2-7
clone_size: .
v_call: TRBV5-1
d_call: TRBD2

cdr3_nt: TGCGCCAGCAGCTTGGAGGGACAGCCCGTTGAAAAACTGTTTTTT
cdr3_aa: CASSLEGQPVEKLFF
j_call: TRBJ1-4
clone_size: many
v_call: TRBV5-1
d_call: TRBD1

cdr3_nt: TGTGCCAGCAGCCAAGATCCCCGTTATTTTTACAATGAGCAGTTCTTC
cdr3_aa: CASSQDPRYFYNEQFF
j_call: TRBJ2-1
clone_size: .
v_call: TRBV14
d_call: .

cdr3_nt: TGTGCCAGCAGTCCACTGGGGTTCGGCATTGAGCAGTTCTTC
cdr3_aa: CASSPLGFGIEQFF
j_call: TRBJ2-1
clone_size: many
v_call: TRBV27
d_call: .